This TCR beta chain emerged from a study of blood T cell repertoires in COVID-19. CDR1 and CDR2 (germline): MNHNY, SVGAGI (reference sequence). The CDR3 is 13 residues long. Trimming left V 6 bases short and J 1 base short, with 10 bases between. Generated by immunoSEQ multiplex PCR, the TCRdb table keeps only in-frame clones and is missing some. The table shows fewer than 350,000 clones, with roughly 90% occurring only once. The J gene is TRBJ2-7, the V gene TRBV6-6; D is uncertain. The TCR comes from a middle-aged man who had been exposed to COVID-19. Sequencing input: PBMCs or T cells enriched from blood (not recorded which). CDR3 DNA: TGTGCCAGCAGCCCCTCCAGTTCCTACGAGCAGTACTTC. Protein product: CASSPSSSYEQYF.